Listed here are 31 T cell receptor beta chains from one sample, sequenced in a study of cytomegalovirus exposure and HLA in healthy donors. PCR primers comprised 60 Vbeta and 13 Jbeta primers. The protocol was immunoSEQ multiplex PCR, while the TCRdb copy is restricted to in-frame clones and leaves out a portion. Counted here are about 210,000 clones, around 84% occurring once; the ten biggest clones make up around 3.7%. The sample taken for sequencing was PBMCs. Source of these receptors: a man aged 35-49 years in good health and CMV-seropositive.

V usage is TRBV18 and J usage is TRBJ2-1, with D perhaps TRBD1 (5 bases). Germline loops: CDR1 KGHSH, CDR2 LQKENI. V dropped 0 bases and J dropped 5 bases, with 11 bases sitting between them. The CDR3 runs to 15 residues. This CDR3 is CASSPPQGANNEQFF. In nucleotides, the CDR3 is TGTGCCAGCTCACCACCGCAGGGCGCAAACAATGAGCAGTTCTTC.

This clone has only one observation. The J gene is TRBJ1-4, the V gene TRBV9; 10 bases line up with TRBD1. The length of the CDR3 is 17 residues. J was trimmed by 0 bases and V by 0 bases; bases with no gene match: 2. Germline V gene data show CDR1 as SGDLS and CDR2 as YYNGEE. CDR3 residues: CASSVEGTGATNEKLFF. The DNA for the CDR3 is TGTGCCAGCAGCGTAGAAGGGACAGGGGCAACTAATGAAAAACTGTTTTTT.

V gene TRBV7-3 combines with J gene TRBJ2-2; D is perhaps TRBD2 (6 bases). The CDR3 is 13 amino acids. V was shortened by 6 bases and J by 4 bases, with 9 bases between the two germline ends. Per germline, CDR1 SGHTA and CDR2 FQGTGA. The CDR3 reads CASSPEGTGELFF. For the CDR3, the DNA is TGTGCCAGCAGTCCGGAGGGCACCGGGGAGCTGTTTTTT.

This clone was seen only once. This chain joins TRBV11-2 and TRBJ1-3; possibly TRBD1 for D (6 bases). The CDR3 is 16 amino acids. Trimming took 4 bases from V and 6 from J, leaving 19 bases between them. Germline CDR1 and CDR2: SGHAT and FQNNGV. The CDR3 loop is CASSSDPGHRPNTIYF. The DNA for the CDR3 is TGTGCCAGCAGCTCCGACCCGGGACATAGACCAAACACCATATATTTT.

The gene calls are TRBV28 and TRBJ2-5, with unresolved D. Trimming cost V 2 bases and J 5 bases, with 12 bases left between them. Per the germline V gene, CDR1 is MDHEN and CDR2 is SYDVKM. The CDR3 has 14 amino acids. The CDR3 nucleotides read TGTGCCAGCAGTTTAATCGATAATCGGGAGACCCAGTACTTC. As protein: CASSLIDNRETQYF.

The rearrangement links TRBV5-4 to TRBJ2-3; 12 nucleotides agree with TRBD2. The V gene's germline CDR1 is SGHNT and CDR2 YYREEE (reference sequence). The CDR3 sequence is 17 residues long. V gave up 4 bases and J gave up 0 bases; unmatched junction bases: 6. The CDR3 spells CASSGRLAGASTDTQYF. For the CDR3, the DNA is TGTGCCAGCAGCGGAAGACTAGCGGGGGCTAGCACAGATACGCAGTATTTT.

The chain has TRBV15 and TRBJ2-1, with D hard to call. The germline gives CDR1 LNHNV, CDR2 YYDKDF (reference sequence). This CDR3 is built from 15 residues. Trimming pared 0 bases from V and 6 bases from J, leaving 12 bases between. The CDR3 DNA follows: TGTGCCACCAGCAGAGAGCAAGGTTGGGCCAATGAGCAGTTCTTC. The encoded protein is CATSREQGWANEQFF.

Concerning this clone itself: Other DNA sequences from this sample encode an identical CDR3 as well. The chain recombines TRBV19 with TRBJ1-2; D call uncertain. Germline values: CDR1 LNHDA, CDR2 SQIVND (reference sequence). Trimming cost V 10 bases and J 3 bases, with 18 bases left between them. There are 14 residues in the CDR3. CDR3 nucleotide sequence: TGTGCCACGCAAAGGCGGAGGCTGGACTATGGCTACACCTTC. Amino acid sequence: CATQRRRLDYGYTF. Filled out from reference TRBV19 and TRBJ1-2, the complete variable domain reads DGGITQSPKYLFRKEGQNVTLSCEQNLNHDAMYWYRQDPGQGLRLIYYSQIVNDFQKGDIAEGYSVSREKKESFPLTVTSAQKNPTAFYLCATQRRRLDYGYTFGSGTRLTVV.

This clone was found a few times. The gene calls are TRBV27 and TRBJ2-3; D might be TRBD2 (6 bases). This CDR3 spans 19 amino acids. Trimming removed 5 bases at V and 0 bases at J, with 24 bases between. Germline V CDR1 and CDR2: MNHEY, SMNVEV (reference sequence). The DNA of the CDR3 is TGTGCCAGCAGTCTTTCCTCCCCGGCGGGACTCATGAGCACAGATACGCAGTATTTT. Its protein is CASSLSSPAGLMSTDTQYF.

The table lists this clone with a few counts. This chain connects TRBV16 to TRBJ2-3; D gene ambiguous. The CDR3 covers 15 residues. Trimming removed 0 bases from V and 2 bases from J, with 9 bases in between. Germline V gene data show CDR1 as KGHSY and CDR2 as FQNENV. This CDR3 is CASSQSRSYTDTQYF. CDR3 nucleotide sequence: TGTGCCAGCAGCCAATCGCGGAGTTACACAGATACGCAGTATTTT. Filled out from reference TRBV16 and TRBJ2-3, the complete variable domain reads GEEVAQTPKHLVRGEGQKAKLYCAPIKGHSYVFWYQQVLKNEFKFLISFQNENVFDETGMPKERFSAKCLPNSPCSLEIQATKLEDSAVYFCASSQSRSYTDTQYFGPGTRLTVL.

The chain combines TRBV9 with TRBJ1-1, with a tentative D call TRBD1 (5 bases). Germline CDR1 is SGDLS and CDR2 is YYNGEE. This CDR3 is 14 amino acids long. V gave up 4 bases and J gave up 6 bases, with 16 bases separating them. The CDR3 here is CASSSGLGLAEAFF. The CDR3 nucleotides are TGTGCCAGCAGCTCCGGTTTGGGGCTCGCTGAAGCTTTCTTT.

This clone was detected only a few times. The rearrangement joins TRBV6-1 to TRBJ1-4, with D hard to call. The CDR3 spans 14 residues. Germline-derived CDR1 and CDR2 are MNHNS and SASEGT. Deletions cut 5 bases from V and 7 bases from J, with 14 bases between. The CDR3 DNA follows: TGTGCCAGCAGTCCATGGAGGTTCGGTGAAAAACTGTTTTTT. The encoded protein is CASSPWRFGEKLFF.

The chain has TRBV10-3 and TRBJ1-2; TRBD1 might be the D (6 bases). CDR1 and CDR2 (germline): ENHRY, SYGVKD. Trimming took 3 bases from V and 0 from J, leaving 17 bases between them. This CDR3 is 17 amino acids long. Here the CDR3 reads CAISEFTGSSSNYGYTF. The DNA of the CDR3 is TGTGCCATCAGTGAATTTACAGGGTCCAGCTCTAACTATGGCTACACCTTC.

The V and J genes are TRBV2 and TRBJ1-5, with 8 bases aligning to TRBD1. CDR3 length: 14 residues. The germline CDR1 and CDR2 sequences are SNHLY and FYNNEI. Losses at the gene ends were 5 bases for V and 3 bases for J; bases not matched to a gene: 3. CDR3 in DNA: TGTGCCAGCAGTCCCAGGGGGCTCAATCAGCCCCAGCATTTT. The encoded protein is CASSPRGLNQPQHF. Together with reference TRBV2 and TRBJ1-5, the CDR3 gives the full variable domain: EPEVTQTPSHQVTQMGQEVILRCVPISNHLYFYWYRQILGQKVEFLVSFYNNEISEKSEIFDDQFSVERPDGSNFTLKIRSTKLEDSAMYFCASSPRGLNQPQHFGDGTRLSIL.

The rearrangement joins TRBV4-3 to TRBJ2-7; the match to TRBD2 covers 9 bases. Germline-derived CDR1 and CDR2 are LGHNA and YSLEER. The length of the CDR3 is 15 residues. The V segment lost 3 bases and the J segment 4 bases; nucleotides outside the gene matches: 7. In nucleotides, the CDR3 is TGCGCCAGCAGCCAGGCCATGGGACTAGCTTACGAGCAGTACTTC. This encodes CASSQAMGLAYEQYF.

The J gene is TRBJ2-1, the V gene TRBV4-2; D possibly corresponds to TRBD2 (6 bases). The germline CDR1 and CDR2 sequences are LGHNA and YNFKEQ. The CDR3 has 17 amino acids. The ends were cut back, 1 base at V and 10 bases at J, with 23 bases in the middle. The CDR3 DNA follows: TGTGCCAGCAGCCAAGGCGATTCTAGCACCTTAGGAGGGGAGCAGTTCTTC. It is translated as CASSQGDSSTLGGEQFF.

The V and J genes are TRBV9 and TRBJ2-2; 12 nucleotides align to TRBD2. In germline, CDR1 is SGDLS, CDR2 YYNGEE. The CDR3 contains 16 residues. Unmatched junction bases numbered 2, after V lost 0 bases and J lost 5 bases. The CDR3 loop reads CASSVVLAGGTGELFF. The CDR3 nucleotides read TGTGCCAGCAGCGTAGTACTAGCGGGAGGTACCGGGGAGCTGTTTTTT. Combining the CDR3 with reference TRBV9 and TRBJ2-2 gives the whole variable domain DSGVTQTPKHLITATGQRVTLRCSPRSGDLSVYWYQQSLDQGLQFLIQYYNGEERAKGNILERFSAQQFPDLHSELNLSSLELGDSALYFCASSVVLAGGTGELFFGEGSRLTVL.

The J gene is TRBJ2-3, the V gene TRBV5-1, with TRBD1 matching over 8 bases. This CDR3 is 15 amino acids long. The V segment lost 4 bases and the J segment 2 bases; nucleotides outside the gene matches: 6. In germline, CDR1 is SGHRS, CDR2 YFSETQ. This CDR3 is CASSPRQGSTDTQYF. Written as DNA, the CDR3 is TGCGCCAGCAGCCCCCGACAGGGGTCCACAGATACGCAGTATTTT.

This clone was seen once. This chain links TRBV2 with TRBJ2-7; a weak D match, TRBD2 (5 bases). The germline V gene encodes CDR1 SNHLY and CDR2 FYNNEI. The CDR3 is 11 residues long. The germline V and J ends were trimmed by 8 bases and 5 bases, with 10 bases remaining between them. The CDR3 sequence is CASSRGDEQYF. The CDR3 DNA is TGTGCCAGCTCCCGGGGTGACGAGCAGTACTTC.

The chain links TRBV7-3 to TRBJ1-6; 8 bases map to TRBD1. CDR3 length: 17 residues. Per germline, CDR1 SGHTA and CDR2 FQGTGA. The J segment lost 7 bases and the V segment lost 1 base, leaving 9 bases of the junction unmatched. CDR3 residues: CASSLKPQGAGNSPLHF. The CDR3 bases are TGTGCCAGCAGCTTAAAACCTCAGGGGGCTGGGAATTCACCCCTCCACTTT.

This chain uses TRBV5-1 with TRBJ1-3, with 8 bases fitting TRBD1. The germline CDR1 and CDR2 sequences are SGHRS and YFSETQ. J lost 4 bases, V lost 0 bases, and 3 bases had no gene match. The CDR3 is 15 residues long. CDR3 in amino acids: CASSLGTGYGNTIYF. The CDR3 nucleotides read TGCGCCAGCAGCTTGGGGACAGGGTACGGAAACACCATATATTTT.

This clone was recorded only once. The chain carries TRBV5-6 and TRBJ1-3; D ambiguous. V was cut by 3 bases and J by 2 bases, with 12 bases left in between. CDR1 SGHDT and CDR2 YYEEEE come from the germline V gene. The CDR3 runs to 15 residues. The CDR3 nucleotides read TGTGCCAGCAGCTCAGGATTCTTCACTGGAAACACCATATATTTT. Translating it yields CASSSGFFTGNTIYF.

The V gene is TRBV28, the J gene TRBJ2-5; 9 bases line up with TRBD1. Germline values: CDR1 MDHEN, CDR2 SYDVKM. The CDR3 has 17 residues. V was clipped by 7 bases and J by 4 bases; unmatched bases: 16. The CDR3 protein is CASIPNYRGLGVETQYF. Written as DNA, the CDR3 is TGTGCCAGCATACCGAACTACAGGGGGCTGGGTGTAGAGACCCAGTACTTC.

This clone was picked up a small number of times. As DNA, the CDR3 is TGTGCCAGCGGACCCCCGGGACAGGGTATCGGAGGGGCCAACGTCCTGACTTTC. This translates into CASGPPGQGIGGANVLTF. The chain combines TRBV5-4 with TRBJ2-6, with 9 nucleotides matching TRBD1. The germline gives CDR1 SGHNT, CDR2 YYREEE (reference sequence). The CDR3 has 18 residues. V gave up 7 bases and J gave up 4 bases; unmatched junction bases: 15.

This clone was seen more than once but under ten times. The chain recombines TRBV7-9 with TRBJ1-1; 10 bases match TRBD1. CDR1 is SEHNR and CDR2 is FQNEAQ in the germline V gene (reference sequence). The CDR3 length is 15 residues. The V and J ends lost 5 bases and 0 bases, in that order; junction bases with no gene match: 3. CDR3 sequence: CASSPGTGVNTEAFF. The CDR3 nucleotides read TGTGCCAGCAGCCCGGGGACAGGGGTGAACACTGAAGCTTTCTTT.

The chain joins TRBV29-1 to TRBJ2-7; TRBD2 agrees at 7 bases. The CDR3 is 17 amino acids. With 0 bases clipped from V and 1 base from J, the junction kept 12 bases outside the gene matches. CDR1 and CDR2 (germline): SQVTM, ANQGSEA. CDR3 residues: CSVEDPNGGSLSYEQYF. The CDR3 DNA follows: TGCAGCGTTGAAGACCCCAACGGGGGGTCTCTTTCCTACGAGCAGTACTTC.

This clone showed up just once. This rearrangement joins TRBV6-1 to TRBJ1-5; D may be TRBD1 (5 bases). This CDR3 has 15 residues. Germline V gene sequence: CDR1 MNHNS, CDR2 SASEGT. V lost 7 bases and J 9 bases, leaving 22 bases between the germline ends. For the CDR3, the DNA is TGTGCCAGCAAAATTTGGGCGGGGGTTAAGACGCCCCAGCATTTT. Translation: CASKIWAGVKTPQHF.

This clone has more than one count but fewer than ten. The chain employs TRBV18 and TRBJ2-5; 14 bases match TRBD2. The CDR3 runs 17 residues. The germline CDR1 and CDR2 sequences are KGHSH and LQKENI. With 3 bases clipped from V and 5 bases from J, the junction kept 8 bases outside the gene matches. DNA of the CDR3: TGTGCCAGCTCACCCGGGACTAGCGGGAGAAGGTTGGAGACCCAGTACTTC. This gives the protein CASSPGTSGRRLETQYF.

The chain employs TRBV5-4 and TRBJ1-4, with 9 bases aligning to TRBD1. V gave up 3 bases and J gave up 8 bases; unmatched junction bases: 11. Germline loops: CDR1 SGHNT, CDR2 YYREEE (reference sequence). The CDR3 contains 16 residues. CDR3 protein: CASSSAPGQGIEKLFF. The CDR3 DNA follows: TGTGCCAGCAGCTCCGCCCCGGGACAGGGTATCGAAAAACTGTTTTTT.

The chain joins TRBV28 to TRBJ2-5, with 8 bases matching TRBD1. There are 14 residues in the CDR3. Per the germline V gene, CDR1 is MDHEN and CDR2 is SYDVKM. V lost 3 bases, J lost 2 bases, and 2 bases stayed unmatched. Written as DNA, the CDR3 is TGTGCCAGCAGTTTGACAGGGGCGCAAGAGACCCAGTACTTC. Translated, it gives CASSLTGAQETQYF.

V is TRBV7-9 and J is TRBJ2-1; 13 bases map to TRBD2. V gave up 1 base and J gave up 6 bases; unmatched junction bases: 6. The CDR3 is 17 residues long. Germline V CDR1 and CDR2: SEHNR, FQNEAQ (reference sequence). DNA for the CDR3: TGTGCCAGCAGCTTAGTGGGGACTAGCGGGACTTTCAATGAGCAGTTCTTC. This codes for CASSLVGTSGTFNEQFF. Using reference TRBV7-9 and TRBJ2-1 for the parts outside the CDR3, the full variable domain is DTGVSQNPRHKITKRGQNVTFRCDPISEHNRLYWYRQTLGQGPEFLTYFQNEAQLEKSRLLSDRFSAERPKGSFSTLEIQRTEQGDSAMYLCASSLVGTSGTFNEQFFGPGTRLTVL.